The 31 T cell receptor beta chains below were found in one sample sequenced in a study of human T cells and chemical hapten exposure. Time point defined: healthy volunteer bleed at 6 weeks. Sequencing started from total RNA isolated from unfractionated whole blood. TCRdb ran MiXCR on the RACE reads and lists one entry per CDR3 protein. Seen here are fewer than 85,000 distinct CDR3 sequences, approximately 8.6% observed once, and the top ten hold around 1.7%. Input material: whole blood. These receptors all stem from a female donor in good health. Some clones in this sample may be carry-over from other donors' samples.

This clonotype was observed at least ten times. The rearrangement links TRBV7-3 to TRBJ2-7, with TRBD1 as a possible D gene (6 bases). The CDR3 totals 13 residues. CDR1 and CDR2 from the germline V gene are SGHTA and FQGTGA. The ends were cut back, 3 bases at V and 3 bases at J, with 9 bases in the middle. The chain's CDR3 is CASSFRDIYEQYF. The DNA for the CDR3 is TGTGCCAGCAGCTTCCGGGACATCTACGAGCAGTACTTC.

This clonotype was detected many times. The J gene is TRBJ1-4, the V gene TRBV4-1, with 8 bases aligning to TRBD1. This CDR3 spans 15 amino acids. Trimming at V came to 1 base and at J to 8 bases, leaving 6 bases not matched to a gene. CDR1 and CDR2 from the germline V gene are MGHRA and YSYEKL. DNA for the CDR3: TGCGCCAGCAGCCAAGTGTCGACAGGGGAAGAAAAACTGTTTTTT. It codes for CASSQVSTGEEKLFF.

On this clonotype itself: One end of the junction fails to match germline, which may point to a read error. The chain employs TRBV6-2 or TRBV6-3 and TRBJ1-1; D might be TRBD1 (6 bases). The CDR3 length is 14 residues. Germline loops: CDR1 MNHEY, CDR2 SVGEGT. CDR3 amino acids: CDSSYNGGRTEAFF. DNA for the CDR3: TGTGACAGCAGTTACAACGGGGGCAGGACTGAAGCTTTCTTT.

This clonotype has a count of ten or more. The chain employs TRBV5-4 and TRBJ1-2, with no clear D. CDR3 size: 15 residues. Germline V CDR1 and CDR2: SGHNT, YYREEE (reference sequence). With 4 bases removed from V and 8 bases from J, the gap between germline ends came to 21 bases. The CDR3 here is CASSLPTRHPTGYTF. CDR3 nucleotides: TGTGCCAGCAGCCTGCCAACCAGGCACCCAACGGGCTACACCTTC.

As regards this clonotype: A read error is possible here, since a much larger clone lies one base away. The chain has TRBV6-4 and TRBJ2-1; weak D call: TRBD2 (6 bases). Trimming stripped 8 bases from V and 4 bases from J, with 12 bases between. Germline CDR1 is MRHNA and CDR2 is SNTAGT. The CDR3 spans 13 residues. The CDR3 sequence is CASGTEAYNEQFF. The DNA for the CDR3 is TGTGCCAGCGGGACTGAAGCATACAATGAGCAGTTCTTC.

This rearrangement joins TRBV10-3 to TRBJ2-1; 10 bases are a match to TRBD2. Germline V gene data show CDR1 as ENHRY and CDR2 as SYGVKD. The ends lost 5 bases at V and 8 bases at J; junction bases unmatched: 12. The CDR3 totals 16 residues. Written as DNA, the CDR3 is TGTGCCATCAGTAATAGCGGGGGGACCATCTTCCATGAGCAGTTCTTC. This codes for CAISNSGGTIFHEQFF.

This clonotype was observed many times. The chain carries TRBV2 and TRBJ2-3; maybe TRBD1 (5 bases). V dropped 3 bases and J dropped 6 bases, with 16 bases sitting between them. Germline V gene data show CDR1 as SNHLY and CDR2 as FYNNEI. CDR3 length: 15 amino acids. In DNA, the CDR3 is TGTGCCAGCAGTGAGGTGGCCAGGGCGCTGGATACGCAGTATTTT. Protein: CASSEVARALDTQYF.

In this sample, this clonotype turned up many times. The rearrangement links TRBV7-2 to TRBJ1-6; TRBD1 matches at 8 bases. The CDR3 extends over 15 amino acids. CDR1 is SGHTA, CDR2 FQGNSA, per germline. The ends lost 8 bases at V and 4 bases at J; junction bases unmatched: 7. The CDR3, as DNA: TGTGCCAGCCATCCAGGGGACAGGTATAATTCACCCCTCCACTTT. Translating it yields CASHPGDRYNSPLHF.

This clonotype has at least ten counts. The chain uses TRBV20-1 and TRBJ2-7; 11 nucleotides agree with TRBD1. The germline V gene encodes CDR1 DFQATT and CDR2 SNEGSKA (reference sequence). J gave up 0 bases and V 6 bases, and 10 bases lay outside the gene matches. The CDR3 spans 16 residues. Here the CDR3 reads CSAGTGGHSISYEQYF. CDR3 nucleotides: TGCAGTGCCGGGACAGGGGGGCATTCTATCTCCTACGAGCAGTACTTC.

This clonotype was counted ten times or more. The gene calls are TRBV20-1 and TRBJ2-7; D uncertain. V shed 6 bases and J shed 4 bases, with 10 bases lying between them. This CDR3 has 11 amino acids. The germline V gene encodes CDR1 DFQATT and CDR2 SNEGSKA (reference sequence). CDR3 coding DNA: TGCAGTGCCCCGCAGGAATACGAGCAGTACTTC. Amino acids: CSAPQEYEQYF.

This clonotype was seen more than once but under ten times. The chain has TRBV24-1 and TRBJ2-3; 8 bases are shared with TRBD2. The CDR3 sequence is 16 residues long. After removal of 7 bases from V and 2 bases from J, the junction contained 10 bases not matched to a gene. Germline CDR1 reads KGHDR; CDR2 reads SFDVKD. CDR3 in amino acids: CATSSTGGANTDTQYF. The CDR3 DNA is TGTGCCACCAGCTCTACCGGGGGGGCCAACACAGATACGCAGTATTTT.

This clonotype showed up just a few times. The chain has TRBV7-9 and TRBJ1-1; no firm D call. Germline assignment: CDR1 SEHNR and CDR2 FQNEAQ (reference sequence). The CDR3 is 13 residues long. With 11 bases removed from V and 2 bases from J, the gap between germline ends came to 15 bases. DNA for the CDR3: TGTGCCGCCAATCCCTCCGGTAACACTGAAGCTTTCTTT. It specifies CAANPSGNTEAFF.

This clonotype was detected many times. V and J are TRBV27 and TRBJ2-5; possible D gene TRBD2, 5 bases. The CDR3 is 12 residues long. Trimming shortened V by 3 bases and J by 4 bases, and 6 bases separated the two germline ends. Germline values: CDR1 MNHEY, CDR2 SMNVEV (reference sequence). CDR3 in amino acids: CASSFRGETQYF. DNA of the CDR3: TGTGCCAGCAGTTTTCGGGGAGAGACCCAGTACTTC.

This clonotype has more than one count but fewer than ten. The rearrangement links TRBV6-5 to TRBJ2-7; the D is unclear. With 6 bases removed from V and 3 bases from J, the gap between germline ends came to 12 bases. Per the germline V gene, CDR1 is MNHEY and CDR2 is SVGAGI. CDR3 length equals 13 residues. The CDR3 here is CASRPGQFYEQYF. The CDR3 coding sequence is TGTGCCAGCAGACCCGGCCAATTCTACGAGCAGTACTTC.

CDR3 coding DNA: TGTGCCAGCATGAGGGACACCTCCTATAATTCACCCCTCCACTTT. Translated: CASMRDTSYNSPLHF. The chain employs TRBV2 and TRBJ1-6; a possible D gene is TRBD1 (6 bases). V was trimmed by 7 bases and J by 0 bases, leaving 10 bases between them. This CDR3 contains 15 residues. The germline CDR1 and CDR2 sequences are SNHLY and FYNNEI.

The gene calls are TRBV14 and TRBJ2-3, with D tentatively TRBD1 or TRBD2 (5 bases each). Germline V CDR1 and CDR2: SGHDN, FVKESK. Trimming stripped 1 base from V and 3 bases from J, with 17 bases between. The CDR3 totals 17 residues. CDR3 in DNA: TGTGCCAGCAGCCAAGGGGAAAGGGCCTGGGGGACAGATACGCAGTATTTT. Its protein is CASSQGERAWGTDTQYF. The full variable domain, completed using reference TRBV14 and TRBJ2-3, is EAGVTQFPSHSVIEKGQTVTLRCDPISGHDNLYWYRRVMGKEIKFLLHFVKESKQDESGMPNNRFLAERTGGTYSTLKVQPAELEDSGVYFCASSQGERAWGTDTQYFGPGTRLTVL.

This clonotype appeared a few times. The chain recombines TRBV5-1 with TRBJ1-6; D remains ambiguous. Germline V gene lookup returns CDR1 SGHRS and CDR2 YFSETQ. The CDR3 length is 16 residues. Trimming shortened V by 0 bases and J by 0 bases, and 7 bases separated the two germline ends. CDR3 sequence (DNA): TGCGCCAGCAGCTTGGATCAGAGCTCCTATAATTCACCCCTCCACTTT. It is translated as CASSLDQSSYNSPLHF.

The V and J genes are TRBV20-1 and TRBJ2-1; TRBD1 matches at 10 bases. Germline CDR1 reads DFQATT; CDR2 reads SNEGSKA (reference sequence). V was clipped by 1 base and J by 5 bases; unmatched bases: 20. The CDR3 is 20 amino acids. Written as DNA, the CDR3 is TGCAGTGCTAGAGTTTTCTCGGGACAGGGGCTTACTCCCTTTAACAATGAGCAGTTCTTC. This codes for CSARVFSGQGLTPFNNEQFF.

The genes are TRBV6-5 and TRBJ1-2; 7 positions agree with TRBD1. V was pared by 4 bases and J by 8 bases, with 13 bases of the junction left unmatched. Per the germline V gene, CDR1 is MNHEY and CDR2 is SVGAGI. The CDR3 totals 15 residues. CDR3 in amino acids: CASSSRPAGGGGYTF. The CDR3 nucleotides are TGTGCCAGCAGTTCCCGCCCCGCAGGGGGGGGAGGCTACACCTTC.

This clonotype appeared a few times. CDR3 protein: CASSPQGNEAFF. CDR3 nucleotide sequence: TGCGCCAGCAGCCCACAGGGGAATGAAGCTTTCTTT. The gene calls are TRBV5-1 and TRBJ1-1; TRBD1 matches 7 bases. The trim removed 4 bases at V and 7 bases at J, leaving 4 bases unmatched. The CDR3 runs to 12 residues. Germline assignment: CDR1 SGHRS and CDR2 YFSETQ. Together with reference TRBV5-1 and TRBJ1-1, the CDR3 gives the full variable domain: KAGVTQTPRYLIKTRGQQVTLSCSPISGHRSVSWYQQTPGQGLQFLFEYFSETQRNKGNFPGRFSGRQFSNSRSEMNVSTLELGDSALYLCASSPQGNEAFFGQGTRLTVV.

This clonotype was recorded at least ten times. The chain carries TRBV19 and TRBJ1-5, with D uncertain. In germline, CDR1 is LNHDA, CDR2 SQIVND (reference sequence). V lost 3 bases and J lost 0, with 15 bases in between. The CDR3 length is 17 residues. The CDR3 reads CASSIQSPRNSNQPQHF. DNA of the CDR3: TGTGCCAGTAGTATCCAATCCCCCCGGAATAGCAATCAGCCCCAGCATTTT.

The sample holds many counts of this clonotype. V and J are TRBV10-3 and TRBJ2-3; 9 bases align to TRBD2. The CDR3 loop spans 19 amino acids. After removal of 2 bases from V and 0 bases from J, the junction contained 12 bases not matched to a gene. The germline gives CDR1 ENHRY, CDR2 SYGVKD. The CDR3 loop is CAISEPGGSGGLSTDTQYF. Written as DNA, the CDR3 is TGTGCCATCAGTGAGCCCGGGGGTAGCGGGGGCCTTAGCACAGATACGCAGTATTTT.

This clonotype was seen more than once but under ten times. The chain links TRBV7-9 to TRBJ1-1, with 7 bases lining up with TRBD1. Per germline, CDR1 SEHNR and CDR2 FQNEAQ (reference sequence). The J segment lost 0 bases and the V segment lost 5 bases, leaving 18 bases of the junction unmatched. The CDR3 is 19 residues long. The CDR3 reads CASSKGTRQGLPLNTEAFF. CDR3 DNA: TGTGCCAGCAGCAAGGGGACCCGACAGGGCCTACCTTTGAACACTGAAGCTTTCTTT.

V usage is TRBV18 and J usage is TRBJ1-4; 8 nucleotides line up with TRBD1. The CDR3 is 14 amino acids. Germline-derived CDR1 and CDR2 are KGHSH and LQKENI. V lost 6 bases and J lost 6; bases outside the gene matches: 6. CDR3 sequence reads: CASSPDRGDEKLFF. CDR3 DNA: TGTGCCAGCTCTCCCGACAGGGGCGATGAAAAACTGTTTTTT.

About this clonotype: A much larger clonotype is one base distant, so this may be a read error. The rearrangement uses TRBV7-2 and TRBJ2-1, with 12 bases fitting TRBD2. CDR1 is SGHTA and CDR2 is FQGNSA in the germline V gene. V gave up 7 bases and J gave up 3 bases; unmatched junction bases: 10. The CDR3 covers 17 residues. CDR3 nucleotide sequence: TGTGCCAGCAACATCGGACTAGCGGGAACATTCTACAATGAGCAGTTCTTC. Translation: CASNIGLAGTFYNEQFF.

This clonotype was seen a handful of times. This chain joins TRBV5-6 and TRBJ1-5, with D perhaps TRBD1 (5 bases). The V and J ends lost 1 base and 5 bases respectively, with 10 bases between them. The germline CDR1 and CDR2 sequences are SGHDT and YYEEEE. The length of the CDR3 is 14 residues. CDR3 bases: TGTGCCAGCAGCTTGTGGGGCACCTATCAGCCCCAGCATTTT. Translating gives CASSLWGTYQPQHF.

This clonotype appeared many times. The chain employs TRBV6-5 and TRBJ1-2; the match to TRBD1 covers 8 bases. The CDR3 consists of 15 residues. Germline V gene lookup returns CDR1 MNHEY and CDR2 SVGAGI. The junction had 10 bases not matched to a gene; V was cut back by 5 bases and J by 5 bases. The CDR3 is CASSDGQGSPYGYTF. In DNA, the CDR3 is TGTGCCAGCAGTGACGGACAGGGAAGTCCGTATGGCTACACCTTC.

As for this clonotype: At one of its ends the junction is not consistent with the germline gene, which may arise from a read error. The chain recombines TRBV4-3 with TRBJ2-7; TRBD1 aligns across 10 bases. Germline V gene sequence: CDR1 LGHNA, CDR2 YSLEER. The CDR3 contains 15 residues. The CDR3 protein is CASSPGTGDSDEQYF. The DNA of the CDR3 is TGCGCCAGCAGCCCAGGGACAGGGGACTCCGACGAGCAGTACTTC.

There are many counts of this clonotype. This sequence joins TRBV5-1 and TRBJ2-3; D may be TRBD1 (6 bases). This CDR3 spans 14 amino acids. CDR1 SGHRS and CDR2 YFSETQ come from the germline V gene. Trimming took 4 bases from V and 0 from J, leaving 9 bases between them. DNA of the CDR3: TGCGCCAGCAGCACGGACAGCAGCACAGATACGCAGTATTTT. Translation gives CASSTDSSTDTQYF.

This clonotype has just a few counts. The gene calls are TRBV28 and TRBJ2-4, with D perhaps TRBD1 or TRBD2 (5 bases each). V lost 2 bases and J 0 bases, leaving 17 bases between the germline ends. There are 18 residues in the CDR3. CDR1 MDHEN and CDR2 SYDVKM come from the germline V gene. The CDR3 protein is CASSLNMGRTLAKNIQYF. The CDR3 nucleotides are TGTGCCAGCAGTTTAAACATGGGACGGACCTTAGCCAAAAACATTCAGTACTTC.

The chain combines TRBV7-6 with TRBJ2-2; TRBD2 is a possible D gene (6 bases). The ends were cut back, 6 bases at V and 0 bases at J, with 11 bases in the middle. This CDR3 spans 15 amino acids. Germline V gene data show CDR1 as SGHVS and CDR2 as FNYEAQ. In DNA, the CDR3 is TGTGCCAGCAGTCTCGGCGGGGCGAACACCGGGGAGCTGTTTTTT. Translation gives CASSLGGANTGELFF.